The rows below give T cell receptor beta chains drawn from one sample of a study of human T cells and chemical hapten exposure. Each CDR3 protein is one row after TCRdb ran MiXCR on the RACE reads. The repertoire has approximately 400,000 distinct CDR3 sequences, 4% to 6% of them found once; the top ten carry approximately 2.4%. The starting material was whole blood, obtained in connection with sensitization to the hapten diphenylcyclopropenone (DPC). The receptors come from a woman aged 45-60 years with alopecia areata. Some clones in this sample may be carry-over from other donors' samples. Each CDR3 is given with its conserved first and last residue. Each record gives: D gene, clone size, V gene, J gene, CDR3 protein, CDR3 DNA. D genes are given only for firm matches. The size of a clone is reported for some rows only, either as once, few or many, or as a class for expanded clones.

D: TRBD1
size: NA
V: TRBV5-4
J: TRBJ2-5
CDR3: CASRSQGDETQYF
DNA: TGTGCCAGCAGATCACAGGGGGACGAGACCCAGTACTTC

D: NA
size: NA
V: TRBV7-9
J: TRBJ1-6
CDR3: CASSPTGAGSPLHF
DNA: TGTGCCAGCAGCCCGACAGGCGCAGGCTCACCCCTCCACTTT

D: NA
size: few
V: TRBV3-1
J: TRBJ1-2
CDR3: CASLDSYYGYTF
DNA: TGTGCCAGCCTTGACTCCTACTATGGCTACACCTTC

D: NA
size: many
V: TRBV7-2
J: TRBJ2-3
CDR3: CASSSGQGYTDTQYF
DNA: TGTGCCAGCAGCTCCGGTCAGGGGTACACAGATACGCAGTATTTT

D: NA
size: many
V: TRBV12-3/TRBV12-4
J: TRBJ1-2
CDR3: CASSLMRANYGYTF
DNA: TGTGCCAGCAGTTTAATGAGGGCTAACTATGGCTACACCTTC

D: TRBD2
size: few
V: TRBV20-1
J: TRBJ2-2
CDR3: CSAIASGGNTGELFF
DNA: TGCAGTGCTATCGCTAGCGGGGGGAACACCGGGGAGCTGTTTTTT

D: NA
size: many
V: TRBV5-1
J: TRBJ2-1
CDR3: CASSLTGLSYNEQFF
DNA: TGCGCCAGCAGCTTGACGGGACTCTCTTACAATGAGCAGTTCTTC

D: TRBD1
size: few
V: TRBV28
J: TRBJ2-5
CDR3: CASSLGQEGRETQYF
DNA: TGTGCCAGCAGTCTGGGACAGGAGGGCAGGGAGACCCAGTACTTC

D: NA
size: few
V: TRBV7-9
J: TRBJ1-2
CDR3: CASSLGRQEGGYTF
DNA: TGTGCCAGCAGCTTAGGACGCCAGGAGGGAGGCTACACCTTC

D: NA
size: many
V: TRBV13
J: TRBJ2-3
CDR3: CASSLGDSTDTQYF
DNA: TGCGCCAGCAGCTTGGGGGACAGCACAGATACGCAGTATTTT

D: TRBD1
size: NA
V: TRBV19
J: TRBJ2-3
CDR3: CASSITGTGKDTQYF
DNA: TGTGCCAGTAGTATAACCGGGACAGGGAAGGATACGCAGTATTTT

D: NA
size: many
V: TRBV12-3/TRBV12-4
J: TRBJ2-7
CDR3: CASSSGAPLEQYF
DNA: TGTGCCAGCAGTTCAGGAGCCCCACTTGAGCAGTACTTC

D: NA
size: many
V: TRBV12-3/TRBV12-4
J: TRBJ1-2
CDR3: CASSFGGGYTF
DNA: TGTGCCAGCAGCTTTGGGGGAGGCTACACCTTC

D: NA
size: few
V: TRBV2
J: TRBJ1-1
CDR3: CGVVRQNTEAFF
DNA: TGTGGAGTCGTGAGGCAGAACACTGAAGCTTTCTTT

D: NA
size: NA
V: TRBV12-3/TRBV12-4
J: TRBJ2-5
CDR3: CASSFGQRQETQYF
DNA: TGTGCCAGCAGTTTTGGCCAGCGCCAAGAGACCCAGTACTTC

D: NA
size: few
V: TRBV7-9
J: TRBJ1-4
CDR3: CASSLRQTTNEKLFF
DNA: TGTGCCAGCAGCTTACGGCAAACAACTAATGAAAAACTGTTTTTT

D: TRBD1
size: many
V: TRBV12-3/TRBV12-4
J: TRBJ1-1
CDR3: CASSTGTGASEAFF
DNA: TGTGCCAGCAGTACCGGGACAGGGGCGAGCGAAGCTTTCTTT

D: TRBD1
size: many
V: TRBV5-1
J: TRBJ2-5
CDR3: CASRTGDEETQYF
DNA: TGCGCCAGCAGGACAGGGGATGAAGAGACCCAGTACTTC

D: NA
size: NA
V: TRBV11-2
J: TRBJ2-1
CDR3: CASSLASGFLTYNEQFF
DNA: TGTGCCAGCAGCTTAGCAAGTGGCTTCTTAACCTACAATGAGCAGTTCTTC

D: NA
size: many
V: TRBV12-3/TRBV12-4
J: TRBJ2-5
CDR3: CASSPERNQETQYF
DNA: TGTGCCAGCAGCCCGGAGCGGAACCAAGAGACCCAGTACTTC

D: NA
size: NA
V: TRBV6-5
J: TRBJ1-3
CDR3: CASRRTGTLSSGNTIYF
DNA: TGTGCCAGCAGACGCACCGGGACTCTAAGCTCTGGAAACACCATATATTTT

D: NA
size: many
V: TRBV14
J: TRBJ2-3
CDR3: CASSLRQPDTQYF
DNA: TGTGCCAGCAGCCTTCGACAGCCAGATACGCAGTATTTT

D: NA
size: many
V: TRBV6-1
J: TRBJ1-4
CDR3: CASSEDPWEKLFF
DNA: TGTGCCAGCAGTGAGGACCCGTGGGAAAAACTGTTTTTT

D: NA
size: NA
V: TRBV7-2
J: TRBJ1-5
CDR3: CASSLEEGINQPQHF
DNA: TGTGCCAGCAGCTTAGAGGAGGGCATCAATCAGCCCCAGCATTTT

D: NA
size: NA
V: TRBV10-3
J: TRBJ1-2
CDR3: CAITGARAYGYTF
DNA: TGTGCCATCACCGGCGCTCGTGCCTATGGCTACACCTTC